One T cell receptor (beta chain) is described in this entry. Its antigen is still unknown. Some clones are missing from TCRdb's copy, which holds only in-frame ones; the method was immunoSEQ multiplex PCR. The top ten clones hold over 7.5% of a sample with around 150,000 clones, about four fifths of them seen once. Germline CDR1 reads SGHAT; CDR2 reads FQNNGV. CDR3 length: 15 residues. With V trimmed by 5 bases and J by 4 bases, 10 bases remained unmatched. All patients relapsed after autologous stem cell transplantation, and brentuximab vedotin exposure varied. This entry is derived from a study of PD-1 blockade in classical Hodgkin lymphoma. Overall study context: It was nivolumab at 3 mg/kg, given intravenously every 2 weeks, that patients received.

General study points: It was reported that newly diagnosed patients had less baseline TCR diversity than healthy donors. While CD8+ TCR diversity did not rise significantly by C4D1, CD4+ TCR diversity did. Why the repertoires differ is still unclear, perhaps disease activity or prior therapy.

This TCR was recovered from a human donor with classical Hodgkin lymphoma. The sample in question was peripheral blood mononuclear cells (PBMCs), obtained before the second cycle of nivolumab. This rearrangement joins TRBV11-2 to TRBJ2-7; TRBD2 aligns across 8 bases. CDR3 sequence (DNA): TGTGCCAGCAGCCCGGGGGGAGGGACTAGGTACGAGCAGTACTTC. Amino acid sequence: CASSPGGGTRYEQYF.